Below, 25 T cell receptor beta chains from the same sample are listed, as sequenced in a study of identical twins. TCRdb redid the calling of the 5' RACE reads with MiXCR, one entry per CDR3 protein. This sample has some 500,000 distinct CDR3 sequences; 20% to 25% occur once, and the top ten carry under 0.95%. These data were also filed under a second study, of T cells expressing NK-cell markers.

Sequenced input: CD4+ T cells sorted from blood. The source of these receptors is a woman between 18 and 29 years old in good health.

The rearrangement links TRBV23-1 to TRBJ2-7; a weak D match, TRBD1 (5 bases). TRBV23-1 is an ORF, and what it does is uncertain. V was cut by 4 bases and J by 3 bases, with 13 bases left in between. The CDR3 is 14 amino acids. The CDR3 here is CASSPPRQLYEQYF. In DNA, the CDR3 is TGCGCCAGCAGTCCCCCGAGACAGCTCTACGAGCAGTACTTC.

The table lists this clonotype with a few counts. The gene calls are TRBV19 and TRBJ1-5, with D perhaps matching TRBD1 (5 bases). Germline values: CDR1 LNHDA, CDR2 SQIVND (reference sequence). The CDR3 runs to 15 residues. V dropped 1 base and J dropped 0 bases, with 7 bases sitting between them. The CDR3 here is CASSIGRASNQPQHF. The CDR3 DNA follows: TGTGCCAGTAGTATAGGCAGGGCTAGCAATCAGCCCCAGCATTTT.

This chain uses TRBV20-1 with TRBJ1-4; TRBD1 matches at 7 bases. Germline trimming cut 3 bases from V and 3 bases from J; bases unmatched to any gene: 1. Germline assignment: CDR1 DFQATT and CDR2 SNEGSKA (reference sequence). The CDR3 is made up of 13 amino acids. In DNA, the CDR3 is TGCAGTGCTAGCGGGACAGCTAATGAAAAACTGTTTTTT. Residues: CSASGTANEKLFF.

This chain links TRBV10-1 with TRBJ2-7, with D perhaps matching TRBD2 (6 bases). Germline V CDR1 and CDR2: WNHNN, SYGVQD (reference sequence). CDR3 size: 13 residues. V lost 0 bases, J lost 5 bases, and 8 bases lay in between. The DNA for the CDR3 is TGCGCCAGCAGTGAGTCTTTAGCGGACGAGCAGTACTTC. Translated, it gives CASSESLADEQYF.

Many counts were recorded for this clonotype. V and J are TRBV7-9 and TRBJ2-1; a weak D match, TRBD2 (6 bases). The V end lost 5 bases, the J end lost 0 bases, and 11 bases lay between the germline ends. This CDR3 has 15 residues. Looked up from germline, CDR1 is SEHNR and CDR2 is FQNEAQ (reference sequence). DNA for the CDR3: TGTGCCAGCAGCCCCCGGGGGAGCTCCTACAATGAGCAGTTCTTC. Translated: CASSPRGSSYNEQFF.

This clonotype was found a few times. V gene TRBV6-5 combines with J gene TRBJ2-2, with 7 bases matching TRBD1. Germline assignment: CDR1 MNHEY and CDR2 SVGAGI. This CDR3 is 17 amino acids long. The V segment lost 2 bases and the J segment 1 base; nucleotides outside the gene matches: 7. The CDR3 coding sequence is TGTGCCAGCAGTTACACCCCGGGACAGAGGAACACCGGGGAGCTGTTTTTT. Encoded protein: CASSYTPGQRNTGELFF.

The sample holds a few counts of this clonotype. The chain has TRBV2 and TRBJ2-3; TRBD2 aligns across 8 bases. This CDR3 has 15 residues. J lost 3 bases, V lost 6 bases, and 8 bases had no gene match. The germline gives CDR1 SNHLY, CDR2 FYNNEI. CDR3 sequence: CASRRTSTYTDTQYF. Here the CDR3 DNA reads TGTGCCAGCAGAAGGACTAGCACGTATACAGATACGCAGTATTTT.

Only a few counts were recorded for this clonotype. The CDR3 region has the DNA TGCAGTGCTAGAGTCGGGGCGGATACGCAGTATTTT. Its translation is CSARVGADTQYF. The chain carries TRBV20-1 and TRBJ2-3; D could derive from TRBD1 or TRBD2 (5 bases each). The CDR3 is 12 residues long. The V end lost 1 base, the J end lost 6 bases, and 8 bases lay between the germline ends. From germline, CDR1 is DFQATT and CDR2 SNEGSKA (reference sequence).

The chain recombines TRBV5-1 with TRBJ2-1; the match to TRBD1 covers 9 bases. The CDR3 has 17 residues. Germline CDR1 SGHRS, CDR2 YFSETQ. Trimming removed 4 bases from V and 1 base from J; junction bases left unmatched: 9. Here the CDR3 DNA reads TGCGCCAGCAGCCTCACACCCGGGACAGGGTCCTACAATGAGCAGTTCTTC. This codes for CASSLTPGTGSYNEQFF. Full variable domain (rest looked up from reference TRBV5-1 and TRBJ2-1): KAGVTQTPRYLIKTRGQQVTLSCSPISGHRSVSWYQQTPGQGLQFLFEYFSETQRNKGNFPGRFSGRQFSNSRSEMNVSTLELGDSALYLCASSLTPGTGSYNEQFFGPGTRLTVL.

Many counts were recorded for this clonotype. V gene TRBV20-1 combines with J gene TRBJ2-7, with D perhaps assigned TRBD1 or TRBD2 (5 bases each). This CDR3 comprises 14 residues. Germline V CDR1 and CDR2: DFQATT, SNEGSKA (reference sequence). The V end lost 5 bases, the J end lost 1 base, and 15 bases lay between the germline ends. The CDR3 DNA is TGCAGTGCTCCGACCGGGACCTTGTCCTACGAGCAGTACTTC. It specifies CSAPTGTLSYEQYF.

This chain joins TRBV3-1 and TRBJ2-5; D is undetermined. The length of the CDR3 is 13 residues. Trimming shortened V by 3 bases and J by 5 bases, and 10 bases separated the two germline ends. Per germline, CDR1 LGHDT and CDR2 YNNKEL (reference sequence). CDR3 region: CASSQDVWETQYF. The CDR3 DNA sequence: TGTGCCAGCAGCCAGGACGTTTGGGAGACCCAGTACTTC.

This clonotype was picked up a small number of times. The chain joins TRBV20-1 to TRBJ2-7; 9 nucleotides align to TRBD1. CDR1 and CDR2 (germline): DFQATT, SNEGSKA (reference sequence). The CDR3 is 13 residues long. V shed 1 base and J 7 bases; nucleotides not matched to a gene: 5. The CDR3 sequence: CSARGTGVGEQYF. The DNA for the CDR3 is TGCAGTGCTAGAGGGACAGGGGTGGGTGAGCAGTACTTC.

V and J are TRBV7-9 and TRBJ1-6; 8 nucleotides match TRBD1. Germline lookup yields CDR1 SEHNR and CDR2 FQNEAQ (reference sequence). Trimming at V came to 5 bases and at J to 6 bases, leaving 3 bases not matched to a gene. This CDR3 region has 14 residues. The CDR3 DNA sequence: TGTGCCAGCAGCGAACAGGGGGGTAATTCACCCCTCCACTTT. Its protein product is CASSEQGGNSPLHF. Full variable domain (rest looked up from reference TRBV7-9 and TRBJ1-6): DTGVSQNPRHKITKRGQNVTFRCDPISEHNRLYWYRQTLGQGPEFLTYFQNEAQLEKSRLLSDRFSAERPKGSFSTLEIQRTEQGDSAMYLCASSEQGGNSPLHFGNGTRLTVT.

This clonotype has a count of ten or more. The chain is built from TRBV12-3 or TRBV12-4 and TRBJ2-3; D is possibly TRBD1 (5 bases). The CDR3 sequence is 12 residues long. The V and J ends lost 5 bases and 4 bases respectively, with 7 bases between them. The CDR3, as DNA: TGTGCCAGCAGTGGGGCGGCAGATACGCAGTATTTT. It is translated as CASSGAADTQYF.

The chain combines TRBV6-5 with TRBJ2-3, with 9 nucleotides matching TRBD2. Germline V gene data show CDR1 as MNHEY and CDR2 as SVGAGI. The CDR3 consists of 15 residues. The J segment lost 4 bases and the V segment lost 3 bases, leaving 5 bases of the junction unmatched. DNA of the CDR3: TGTGCCAGCAGTTATAGCGGGAGCCGTGCAGATACGCAGTATTTT. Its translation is CASSYSGSRADTQYF.

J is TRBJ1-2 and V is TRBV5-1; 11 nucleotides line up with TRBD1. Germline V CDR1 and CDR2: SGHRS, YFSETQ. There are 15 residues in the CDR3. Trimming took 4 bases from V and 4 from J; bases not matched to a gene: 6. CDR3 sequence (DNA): TGCGCCAGCAGCGTATCCGGGACAGGGGGCTATGGCTACACCTTC. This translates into CASSVSGTGGYGYTF.

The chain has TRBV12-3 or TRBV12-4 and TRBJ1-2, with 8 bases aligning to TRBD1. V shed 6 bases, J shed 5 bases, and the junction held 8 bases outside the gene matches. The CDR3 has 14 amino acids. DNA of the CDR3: TGTGCCAGCAGCTTAACCGGGACAGGATATGGCTACACCTTC. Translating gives CASSLTGTGYGYTF.

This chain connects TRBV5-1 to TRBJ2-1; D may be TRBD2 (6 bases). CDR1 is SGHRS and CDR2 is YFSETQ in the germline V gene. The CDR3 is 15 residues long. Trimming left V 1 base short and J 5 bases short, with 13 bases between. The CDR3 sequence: CASSLFRRDDNEQFF. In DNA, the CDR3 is TGCGCCAGCAGCTTGTTCCGGCGGGATGACAATGAGCAGTTCTTC.

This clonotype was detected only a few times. CDR3 DNA sequence: TGTGCCACCAGCAAACCCAATCAGCCCCAGCATTTT. Protein: CATSKPNQPQHF. The chain uses TRBV15 and TRBJ1-5; D unclear. V gave up 4 bases and J gave up 3 bases, with 4 bases separating them. Per germline, CDR1 LNHNV and CDR2 YYDKDF (reference sequence). The CDR3 sequence is 12 residues long.

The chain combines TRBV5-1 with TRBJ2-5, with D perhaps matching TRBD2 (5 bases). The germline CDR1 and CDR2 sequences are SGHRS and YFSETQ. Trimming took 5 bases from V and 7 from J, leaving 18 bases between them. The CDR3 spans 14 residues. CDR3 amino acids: CASRMSGPEGTQYF. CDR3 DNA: TGCGCCAGCAGGATGTCTGGGCCTGAGGGGACCCAGTACTTC.

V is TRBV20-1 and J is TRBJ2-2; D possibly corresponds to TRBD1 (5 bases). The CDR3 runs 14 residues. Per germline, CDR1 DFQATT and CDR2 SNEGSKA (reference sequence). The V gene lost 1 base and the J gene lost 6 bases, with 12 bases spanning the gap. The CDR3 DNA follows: TGCAGTGCTAGAGTAGGGGCGTCTGCCGGGGAGCTGTTTTTT. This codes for CSARVGASAGELFF.

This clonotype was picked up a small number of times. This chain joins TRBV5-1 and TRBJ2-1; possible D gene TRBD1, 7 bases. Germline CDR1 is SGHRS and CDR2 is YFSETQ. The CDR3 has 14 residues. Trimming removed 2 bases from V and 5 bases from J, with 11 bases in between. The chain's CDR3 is CASSLPRGDNEQFF. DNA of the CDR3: TGCGCCAGCAGCTTACCCAGGGGGGACAATGAGCAGTTCTTC.

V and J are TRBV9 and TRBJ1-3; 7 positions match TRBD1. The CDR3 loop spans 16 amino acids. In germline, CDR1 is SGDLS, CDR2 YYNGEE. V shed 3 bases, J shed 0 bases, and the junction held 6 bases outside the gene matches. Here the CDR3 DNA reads TGTGCCAGCAGCGCCGGACAGGTCAACTCTGGAAACACCATATATTTT. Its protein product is CASSAGQVNSGNTIYF. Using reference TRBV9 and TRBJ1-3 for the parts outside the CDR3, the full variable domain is DSGVTQTPKHLITATGQRVTLRCSPRSGDLSVYWYQQSLDQGLQFLIQYYNGEERAKGNILERFSAQQFPDLHSELNLSSLELGDSALYFCASSAGQVNSGNTIYFGEGSWLTVV.

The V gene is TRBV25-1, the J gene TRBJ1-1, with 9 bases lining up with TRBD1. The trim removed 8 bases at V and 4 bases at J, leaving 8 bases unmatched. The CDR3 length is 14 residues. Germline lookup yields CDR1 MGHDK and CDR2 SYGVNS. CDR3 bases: TGTGCCAGCGGGACAGGGCATAGAGGCACTGAAGCTTTCTTT. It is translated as CASGTGHRGTEAFF.

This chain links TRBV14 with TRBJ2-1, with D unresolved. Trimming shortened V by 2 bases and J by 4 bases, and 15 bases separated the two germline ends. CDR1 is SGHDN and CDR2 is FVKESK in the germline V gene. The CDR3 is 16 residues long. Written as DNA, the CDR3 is TGTGCCAGCAGCCAACGAACACCCTGGGTATACAATGAGCAGTTCTTC. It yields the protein CASSQRTPWVYNEQFF.